This T cell receptor (beta chain) is from a study of shared clonotypes between healthy human individuals. Findings and limits, study-wide: Naive CD4 clonotypes were shared across a few donors at 4.5% to 6.5%. Against clonotypes common to all four donors, non-shared ones had lower generation probabilities. Rarefaction indicated that sorted-subset sequencing remained incomplete although depth was large.

Germline loops: CDR1 SGDLS, CDR2 YYNGEE. V dropped 1 base and J dropped 5; count of bases not matched to a gene: 4. This CDR3 has 14 residues. This clone was seen just once. Antigen specificity is unknown. Assay: immunoSEQ multiplex PCR; the TCRdb copy retains only in-frame clones and omits some. The data contain approximately 1.4 million clones, under 99% of them seen just once; the ten biggest clones take up about 0.45%. The receptor was derived from a young man in good health. The sample taken for sequencing was naive CD4+ T cells sorted from blood. Subset: CD45RA+ positively selected. This chain joins TRBV9 and TRBJ1-1; 8 nucleotides agree with TRBD1. Written as DNA, the CDR3 is TGTGCCAGCAGCGTACTACAGGGGGATACTGAAGCTTTCTTT. Translated: CASSVLQGDTEAFF.